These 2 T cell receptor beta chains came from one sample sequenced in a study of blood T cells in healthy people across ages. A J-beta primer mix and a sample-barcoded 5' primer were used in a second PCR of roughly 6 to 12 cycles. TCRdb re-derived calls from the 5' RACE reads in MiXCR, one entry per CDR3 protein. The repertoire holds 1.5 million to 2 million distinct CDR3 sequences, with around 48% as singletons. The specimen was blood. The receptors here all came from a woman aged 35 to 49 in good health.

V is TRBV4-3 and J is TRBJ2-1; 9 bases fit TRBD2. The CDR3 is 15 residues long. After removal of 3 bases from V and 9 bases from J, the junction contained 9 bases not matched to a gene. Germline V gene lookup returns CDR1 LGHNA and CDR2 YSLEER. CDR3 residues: CASSHLTGAGGEQFF. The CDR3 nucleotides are TGCGCCAGCAGCCACCTAACGGGAGCGGGAGGTGAGCAGTTCTTC.

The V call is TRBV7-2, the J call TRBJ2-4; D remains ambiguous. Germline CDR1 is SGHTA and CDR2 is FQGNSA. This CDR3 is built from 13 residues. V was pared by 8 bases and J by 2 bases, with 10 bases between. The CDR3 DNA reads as TGTGCCAGCTCGGACCCCACCAAAAACATTCAGTACTTC. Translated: CASSDPTKNIQYF.